These 14 T cell receptor beta chains were all obtained from the same sample, sequenced in a study of OX40 agonist ivuxolimab in advanced cancers. Profiled with immunoSEQ multiplex PCR; TCRdb holds only in-frame clones, not every one. The data show some 11,000 clones, 65% to 85% seen once. The sample here was CD4+ or CD8+ T cells sorted from blood, taken in a trial of the OX40 agonist ivuxolimab. The source is an adult with an advanced solid tumor such as melanoma, head and neck, liver or kidney cancer.

The chain joins TRBV7-6 to TRBJ2-1; D might be TRBD1 (5 bases). Germline CDR1 SGHVS, CDR2 FNYEAQ. This CDR3 is built from 14 residues. The V end lost 5 bases, the J end lost 5 bases, and 13 bases lay between the germline ends. The CDR3 sequence: CASSPRAGNNEQFF. CDR3 sequence (DNA): TGTGCCAGCAGCCCTCGGGCAGGGAACAATGAGCAGTTCTTC.

The rearrangement uses TRBV29-1 and TRBJ2-3; possible D gene TRBD2, 6 bases. The CDR3 contains 15 residues. CDR1 and CDR2 from the germline V gene are SQVTM and ANQGSEA. V lost 6 bases and J 1 base, leaving 17 bases between the germline ends. CDR3 sequence (DNA): TGCAGCGTAACGGGCGTGAGGGAGGGCACAGATACGCAGTATTTT. It translates to CSVTGVREGTDTQYF.

The chain employs TRBV27 and TRBJ2-1; D may be TRBD1 (5 bases). Germline V gives CDR1 MNHEY, CDR2 SMNVEV (reference sequence). There are 15 residues in the CDR3. Trimming pared 6 bases from V and 4 bases from J, leaving 16 bases between. The CDR3 DNA reads as TGTGCCAGCAGACTTCAGGGCTCACTTTACAATGAGCAGTTCTTC. As protein: CASRLQGSLYNEQFF.

The chain joins TRBV7-2 to TRBJ1-1; D call uncertain. Between the trimmed V and J ends, which lost 5 bases and 11 bases, there was a span of 18 bases. The CDR3 is 13 residues long. Looked up from germline, CDR1 is SGHTA and CDR2 is FQGNSA. The CDR3 DNA sequence: TGTGCCAGCAGCATCCTCAGTTCCGGGTCGGCTTTCTTT. Protein product: CASSILSSGSAFF.

This clone appeared a few times. V usage is TRBV28 and J usage is TRBJ1-6, with a possible D match to TRBD1 (5 bases). In germline, CDR1 is MDHEN, CDR2 SYDVKM. This CDR3 region has 18 residues. Deletions cut 7 bases from V and 7 bases from J, with 26 bases between. CDR3 region: CASNVGAGAISLNSPLHF. DNA of the CDR3: TGTGCCAGCAATGTGGGTGCCGGGGCCATCTCTTTAAATTCACCCCTCCACTTT.

The chain joins TRBV10-1 to TRBJ2-2; no firm D call. The germline V gene has CDR1 WNHNN and CDR2 SYGVQD (reference sequence). The ends were cut back, 4 bases at V and 5 bases at J, with 5 bases in the middle. The CDR3 totals 12 residues. Here the CDR3 DNA reads TGCGCCAGCAGTGTAGGAACCGGGGAGCTGTTTTTT. It translates to CASSVGTGELFF.

The V and J genes are TRBV19 and TRBJ1-1, with D uncertain. Germline V gene sequence: CDR1 LNHDA, CDR2 SQIVND (reference sequence). The V end was cut by 1 base, the J end by 2 bases, with 5 bases between. The length of the CDR3 is 13 residues. CDR3 sequence (DNA): TGTGCCAGTAGTATAGGCCCTAACACTGAAGCTTTCTTT. It encodes CASSIGPNTEAFF.

This clone was found a few times. CDR3 residues: CASSYRTPTGELFF. DNA for the CDR3: TGTGCCAGCAGTTACCGGACACCGACCGGGGAGCTGTTTTTT. This chain joins TRBV6-5 and TRBJ2-2, with TRBD1 as a possible D gene (5 bases). CDR1 is MNHEY and CDR2 is SVGAGI in the germline V gene. The CDR3 length is 14 residues. Deletions cut 2 bases from V and 5 bases from J, with 9 bases between.

CDR3 nucleotides: TGTGCCAGTAGTATTTCAGGGACACCCTACGAGCAGTACTTC. It translates to CASSISGTPYEQYF. The V call is TRBV19, the J call TRBJ2-7, with a tentative D call TRBD1 (6 bases). This CDR3 is 14 amino acids long. The germline V and J ends were trimmed by 3 bases and 2 bases, with 11 bases remaining between them. Germline V gene sequence: CDR1 LNHDA, CDR2 SQIVND (reference sequence).

The gene calls are TRBV4-1 and TRBJ2-4; TRBD2 matches at 11 bases. J was trimmed by 3 bases and V by 3 bases; bases with no gene match: 7. The CDR3 loop spans 17 amino acids. CDR1 and CDR2 (germline): MGHRA, YSYEKL. This CDR3 is CASSHVAGGAFKNIQYF. The CDR3 nucleotides are TGCGCCAGCAGCCATGTAGCGGGAGGGGCGTTCAAAAACATTCAGTACTTC.

CDR3 loop: CASSPANYEQYF. As DNA, the CDR3 is TGTGCCAGCAGCCCGGCCAACTACGAGCAGTACTTC. The rearrangement joins TRBV27 to TRBJ2-7; the D is unclear. Per the germline V gene, CDR1 is MNHEY and CDR2 is SMNVEV (reference sequence). The CDR3 runs to 12 residues. Trimming pared 6 bases from V and 3 bases from J, leaving 9 bases between.

This clone has a handful of counts. Here the CDR3 reads CASSTTPRLGGSTDTQYF. The DNA of the CDR3 is TGTGCCAGCAGCACAACGCCTCGACTGGGGGGAAGCACAGATACGCAGTATTTT. The chain has TRBV4-2 and TRBJ2-3; D possibly corresponds to TRBD2 (6 bases). CDR3 size: 18 residues. V shed 5 bases and J shed 0 bases, with 21 bases lying between them. Germline assignment: CDR1 LGHNA and CDR2 YNFKEQ.

This chain uses TRBV2 with TRBJ2-7; D uncertain. The V gene lost 7 bases and the J gene lost 6 bases, with 7 bases spanning the gap. The CDR3 is made up of 10 amino acids. Germline V gene lookup returns CDR1 SNHLY and CDR2 FYNNEI. The chain's CDR3 is CASIGVEQYF. CDR3 nucleotides: TGTGCCAGCATCGGCGTCGAGCAGTACTTC.

The V gene is TRBV19, the J gene TRBJ2-7; TRBD2 might be the D (6 bases). V dropped 5 bases and J dropped 3 bases, with 14 bases sitting between them. Germline loops: CDR1 LNHDA, CDR2 SQIVND (reference sequence). This CDR3 is built from 14 residues. CDR3 in amino acids: CASSPRDLNYEQYF. The CDR3 bases are TGTGCCAGTAGTCCCCGGGACTTGAACTACGAGCAGTACTTC.